These 14 T cell receptor beta chains share one sample of origin, sequenced in a study of T-cell memory formation after mild COVID-19 (dated by TCRdb to the early 2020s). The method behind the library was 5' RACE. Data came from an Illumina NovaSeq 6000. The raw public reads went through TCRdb reprocessing: fastp at Q25, MiXCR clone calling, in-frame beta chains kept. CDR3 protein duplicates are merged, each entry listing the most common genes and DNA. The sample table shows around 250,000 distinct CDR3 sequences, and approximately 9% are seen once. The top ten clonotypes cover 22% of the sample. The sample comprised PBMCs or a T cell subset sorted from them (not recorded which). Every receptor here comes from a man younger than 35 who had mild COVID-19 (a few samples of this study predate the infection). The sample titles of this study are shuffled in the database, so cell type and time point are left out; the donor was told from shared clones.

This sequence joins TRBV7-9 and TRBJ2-5; 11 bases line up with TRBD1. The V gene's germline CDR1 is SEHNR and CDR2 FQNEAQ (reference sequence). The CDR3 length is 15 residues. Trimming at V came to 5 bases and at J to 4 bases, leaving 6 bases not matched to a gene. This chain's CDR3 is CASSQDRGLVETQYF. The CDR3, as DNA: TGTGCCAGCAGCCAGGACAGGGGGCTGGTAGAGACCCAGTACTTC.

In its sample, this clonotype was seen a few times. The rearrangement uses TRBV28 and TRBJ2-1; D gene unclear. V dropped 10 bases and J dropped 0 bases, with 10 bases sitting between them. Germline CDR1 and CDR2: MDHEN and SYDVKM. This CDR3 is 13 amino acids long. The CDR3 loop reads CANYSNSYNEQFF. The CDR3 DNA sequence: TGTGCCAACTACAGCAACTCCTACAATGAGCAGTTCTTC. The entire variable domain, with the rest obtained from reference TRBV28 and TRBJ2-1, is as follows: DVKVTQSSRYLVKRTGEKVFLECVQDMDHENMFWYRQDPGLGLRLIYFSYDVKMKEKGDIPEGYSVSREKKERFSLILESASTNQTSMYLCANYSNSYNEQFFGPGTRLTVL.

The sample holds a few counts of this clonotype. The chain uses TRBV7-2 and TRBJ1-2, with TRBD1 matching 7 bases. Trimming took 3 bases from V and 8 from J; bases not matched to a gene: 6. Germline V gives CDR1 SGHTA, CDR2 FQGNSA. The CDR3 consists of 13 residues. This chain's CDR3 is CASSFPYRGGYTF. The CDR3 nucleotides read TGTGCCAGCAGCTTCCCATACAGGGGAGGCTACACCTTC.

V gene TRBV4-2 combines with J gene TRBJ1-4; the D gene is possibly TRBD1 (6 bases). The CDR3 runs 18 residues. CDR1 is LGHNA, CDR2 YNFKEQ, per germline. The V gene lost 2 bases and the J gene lost 4 bases, with 20 bases spanning the gap. The CDR3 coding sequence is TGTGCCAGCAGCCAAAATCCCTACCCAGGGGAACTTAATGAAAAACTGTTTTTT. Amino acid sequence: CASSQNPYPGELNEKLFF.

This chain uses TRBV20-1 with TRBJ2-3; 9 bases line up with TRBD2. CDR1 is DFQATT and CDR2 is SNEGSKA in the germline V gene (reference sequence). CDR3 length equals 13 residues. V was pared by 1 base and J by 8 bases, with 4 bases of the junction left unmatched. The chain's CDR3 is CSARGLAGLTQYF. The CDR3 DNA reads as TGCAGTGCTAGAGGTCTAGCGGGGCTTACGCAGTATTTT.

This clonotype has more than one count but fewer than ten. This chain connects TRBV4-1 to TRBJ2-1, with TRBD1 matching over 10 bases. This CDR3 is built from 17 residues. V lost 5 bases and J lost 9; bases outside the gene matches: 16. Germline CDR1 and CDR2: MGHRA and YSYEKL. Here the CDR3 DNA reads TGCGCCAGCAGCTTCCTCCTCCGGGACAGGGGTTACGGTGAGCAGTTCTTC. This sequence encodes CASSFLLRDRGYGEQFF.

The chain is built from TRBV5-1 and TRBJ1-6, with a possible D match to TRBD1 (5 bases). The CDR3 has 14 amino acids. Trimming removed 3 bases from V and 12 bases from J, with 16 bases in between. Per germline, CDR1 SGHRS and CDR2 YFSETQ. The CDR3 reads CASSSDPTARPLHF. In nucleotides, the CDR3 is TGCGCCAGCAGCTCGGACCCGACAGCTCGACCCCTCCACTTT.

This rearrangement joins TRBV20-1 to TRBJ2-5, with D possibly TRBD2 on 6 matching bases. This CDR3 has 13 amino acids. Germline CDR1 DFQATT, CDR2 SNEGSKA (reference sequence). The CDR3: CRASRAGEETQYF. For the CDR3, the DNA is TGCAGAGCCTCCCGAGCGGGCGAAGAGACCCAGTACTTC.

This clonotype was detected a few times. The chain joins TRBV6-2 or TRBV6-3 to TRBJ2-1; unclear D gene. Trimming removed 2 bases from V and 2 bases from J, with 13 bases in between. The CDR3 extends over 16 amino acids. CDR1 and CDR2 (germline): MNHEY, SVGEGT. This chain's CDR3 is CASSYADLSPYNEQFF. In DNA form, the CDR3 reads TGTGCCAGCAGTTACGCCGACCTAAGCCCCTACAATGAGCAGTTCTTC.

The chain couples TRBV18 to TRBJ1-6; D is possibly TRBD1 (5 bases). The germline V gene has CDR1 KGHSH and CDR2 LQKENI. This CDR3 is 14 amino acids long. Trimming stripped 3 bases from V and 10 bases from J, with 13 bases between. CDR3 sequence: CASSPGGGESPLHF. The CDR3 coding sequence is TGTGCCAGCTCACCCGGTGGGGGGGAATCACCCCTCCACTTT. The complete variable domain, with remaining parts taken from reference TRBV18 and TRBJ1-6, reads NAGVMQNPRHLVRRRGQEARLRCSPMKGHSHVYWYRQLPEEGLKFMVYLQKENIIDESGMPKERFSAEFPKEGPSILRIQQVVRGDSAAYFCASSPGGGESPLHFGNGTRLTVT.

With regard to this clonotype: At one end, the junction sequence differs from germline, possibly due to a read error. The chain joins TRBV7-7 to TRBJ2-1; TRBD2 agrees at 12 bases. Germline-derived CDR1 and CDR2 are SSHAT and FNYEAQ (reference sequence). There are 17 residues in the CDR3. The CDR3: CASSPELLLAGGPEQFF. Here the CDR3 DNA reads TGTGCTAGCAGCCCCGAGCTGTTACTAGCGGGGGGCCCTGAGCAGTTCTTC.

The CDR3 here is CASSLVNGQPQHF. The CDR3 DNA follows: TGTGCCAGCAGTTTGGTGAATGGTCAGCCCCAGCATTTT. The chain is built from TRBV27 and TRBJ1-5; D uncertain. The CDR3 loop spans 13 amino acids. The germline V and J ends were trimmed by 3 bases and 6 bases, with 9 bases remaining between them. Germline-derived CDR1 and CDR2 are MNHEY and SMNVEV (reference sequence).

The chain joins TRBV10-1 to TRBJ2-5; D perhaps matches TRBD1 (8 bases). V lost 5 bases to trimming and J lost 1 base, with 14 bases between them. Per germline, CDR1 WNHNN and CDR2 SYGVQD (reference sequence). The length of the CDR3 is 15 residues. For the CDR3, the DNA is TGCGCCAGCAGTACAGGGGGGGGGCTCCAAGAGACCCAGTACTTC. Protein sequence: CASSTGGGLQETQYF.

The rearrangement uses TRBV5-3 and TRBJ1-6; 8 bases are a match to TRBD1. TRBV5-3 is designated an ORF whose function remains uncertain. Trimming removed 0 bases from V and 0 bases from J; junction bases left unmatched: 11. There are 20 residues in the CDR3. Here the CDR3 DNA reads TGTGCCAGAAGCTTGGGCCCCTCCGCAGGGGGCGACTCCTATAATTCACCCCTCCACTTT. It codes for CARSLGPSAGGDSYNSPLHF.